This T cell receptor beta chain was recovered during a study of T cells after yellow fever vaccination. Study conclusions and caveats: When the response was secondary, it was weaker but reached its peak faster, day 5 versus 15.

CDR1 MNHEY and CDR2 SMNVEV come from the germline V gene (reference sequence). Unmatched junction bases numbered 0, after V lost 3 bases and J lost 5 bases. CDR3 size: 13 residues. TCRdb independently ran MiXCR on the 5' RACE reads; one entry per CDR3 protein. Here the sample spans roughly 65,000 distinct CDR3 sequences, 5% to 6.5% being singletons. Many counts were recorded for this clonotype. Antigen: not known. Sequenced here: CD4+ T cells sorted from PBMCs, sampled around 16 days after the first yellow fever vaccination. This chain connects TRBV27 to TRBJ2-2, with TRBD2 identical over 7 bases. The sequence derives from a young man who received the YFV17D yellow fever vaccine. The CDR3 region is CASSFGGTGELFF. CDR3 DNA sequence: TGTGCCAGCAGTTTCGGGGGGACCGGGGAGCTGTTTTTT.